One sample yielded the 18 T cell receptor beta chains listed below, sequenced in a study of cytomegalovirus exposure and HLA in healthy donors. The repertoire was sequenced with immunoSEQ multiplex PCR; TCRdb's copy has only in-frame clones and lacks some. The table has about 280,000 clones, 70% to 90% seen once. Sequenced material: PBMCs. The receptors here all came from a woman aged 18-29 years in good health and CMV-seronegative.

This clone was detected only a few times. V gene TRBV28 combines with J gene TRBJ2-7; no reliable D call. The CDR3 extends over 14 amino acids. The germline CDR1 and CDR2 sequences are MDHEN and SYDVKM. V was cut by 2 bases and J by 3 bases, with 11 bases left in between. CDR3 bases: TGTGCCAGCAGTTTAACCCCATCGGGCTACGAGCAGTACTTC. This gives the protein CASSLTPSGYEQYF.

The chain carries TRBV6-5 and TRBJ2-3, with TRBD2 matching over 8 bases. The CDR3 covers 13 residues. Germline CDR1 reads MNHEY; CDR2 reads SVGAGI. Losses at the gene ends were 6 bases for V and 4 bases for J; bases not matched to a gene: 3. The CDR3 reads CASRSGSSDTQYF. Written as DNA, the CDR3 is TGTGCCAGCAGGAGCGGGAGTTCAGATACGCAGTATTTT.

The CDR3 DNA sequence: TGTGCCAGCAGCGCCGGGACTAGCCTCTACAATGAGCAGTTCTTC. Translating it yields CASSAGTSLYNEQFF. This chain joins TRBV28 and TRBJ2-1; 9 bases line up with TRBD2. V lost 6 bases to trimming and J lost 3 bases; unmatched junction nucleotides: 6. This CDR3 region has 15 residues. Germline loops: CDR1 MDHEN, CDR2 SYDVKM. The full variable domain, its missing parts supplied by reference TRBV28 and TRBJ2-1, is DVKVTQSSRYLVKRTGEKVFLECVQDMDHENMFWYRQDPGLGLRLIYFSYDVKMKEKGDIPEGYSVSREKKERFSLILESASTNQTSMYLCASSAGTSLYNEQFFGPGTRLTVL.

The chain is built from TRBV5-1 and TRBJ2-2, with D hard to call. V lost 0 bases to trimming and J lost 5 bases, with 5 bases between them. Germline CDR1 SGHRS, CDR2 YFSETQ. This CDR3 has 13 residues. Written as DNA, the CDR3 is TGCGCCAGCAGCTTGGCTTTGACCGGGGAGCTGTTTTTT. This codes for CASSLALTGELFF.

The V gene is TRBV7-2, the J gene TRBJ1-2; D is ambiguous. Trimming left V 5 bases short and J 8 bases short, with 18 bases between. The CDR3 contains 14 residues. Per germline, CDR1 SGHTA and CDR2 FQGNSA. The CDR3 region is CASSARPLASGYTF. Here the CDR3 DNA reads TGTGCCAGCAGCGCCCGCCCTCTAGCTTCCGGCTACACCTTC.

The J gene is TRBJ2-3, the V gene TRBV9; 7 nucleotides match TRBD2. The CDR3 runs to 14 residues. Germline V gene lookup returns CDR1 SGDLS and CDR2 YYNGEE. Unmatched junction bases numbered 4, after V lost 0 bases and J lost 6 bases. The DNA of the CDR3 is TGTGCCAGCAGCGTAGGGGCGGGAGCGGATACGCAGTATTTT. Translated: CASSVGAGADTQYF.

On this clone: Relative to the germline gene, one junction end is altered; a read error may explain this. This sequence joins TRBV7-6 and TRBJ2-1; D is possibly TRBD2 (5 bases). Germline CDR1 is SGHVS and CDR2 is FNYEAQ. The CDR3 runs 15 residues. The CDR3 nucleotides read TGTGCCAGCAGCCTAGCCGGATCCCGGGTAGATGAGCAGTTCTTC. This encodes CASSLAGSRVDEQFF. The variable domain in full, with the rest retrieved from reference TRBV7-6 and TRBJ2-1, is GAGVSQSPRYKVTKRGQDVALRCDPISGHVSLYWYRQALGQGPEFLTYFNYEAQQDKSGLPNDRFSAERPEGSISTLTIQRTEQRDSAMYRCASSLAGSRVDEQFFGPGTRLTVL.

The chain joins TRBV5-6 to TRBJ2-3, with D hard to call. Germline CDR1 is SGHDT and CDR2 is YYEEEE. The CDR3 has 15 amino acids. V shed 4 bases and J shed 2 bases, with 14 bases lying between them. The DNA for the CDR3 is TGTGCCAGCAGCGGCATCGTCGGGTTCACAGATACGCAGTATTTT. As protein: CASSGIVGFTDTQYF.

The V and J genes are TRBV2 and TRBJ1-3; no reliable D call. The CDR3 is 13 amino acids. The germline gives CDR1 SNHLY, CDR2 FYNNEI. V was clipped by 4 bases and J by 4 bases, with 8 bases between them. The CDR3 spells CASSVYGGNTIYF. CDR3 nucleotides: TGTGCCAGCAGTGTCTACGGGGGAAACACCATATATTTT.

The chain combines TRBV28 with TRBJ2-5; TRBD2 might be the D (5 bases). Germline CDR1 reads MDHEN; CDR2 reads SYDVKM. The V gene lost 7 bases and the J gene lost 9 bases, with 15 bases spanning the gap. The CDR3 sequence is 12 residues long. CDR3 sequence reads: CASKGGPEAQYF. For the CDR3, the DNA is TGTGCCAGCAAGGGCGGCCCGGAGGCCCAGTACTTC.

V is TRBV14 and J is TRBJ1-2, with a weak D call TRBD1 (5 bases). The CDR3 has 17 amino acids. Germline V gene data show CDR1 as SGHDN and CDR2 as FVKESK. V dropped 1 base and J dropped 4 bases, with 19 bases sitting between them. This CDR3 reads CASSQGGEGENPYGYTF. The CDR3 DNA is TGTGCCAGCAGCCAAGGTGGCGAAGGGGAAAACCCCTATGGCTACACCTTC.

The chain recombines TRBV30 with TRBJ2-7; 7 bases are shared with TRBD2. Germline CDR1 and CDR2: GTSNPN and SVGIG (reference sequence). This CDR3 has 17 residues. The ends lost 3 bases at V and 2 bases at J; junction bases unmatched: 16. In DNA form, the CDR3 reads TGTGCCTGGAGGAGCGGGACGCTCAAACTTAAACCCTACGAGCAGTACTTC. It translates to CAWRSGTLKLKPYEQYF.

V and J are TRBV5-1 and TRBJ2-3; D uncertain. This CDR3 region has 14 residues. CDR1 and CDR2 from the germline V gene are SGHRS and YFSETQ. V was shortened by 2 bases and J by 0 bases, with 7 bases between the two germline ends. The CDR3 DNA follows: TGCGCCAGCAGCTTCACGACTAGCACAGATACGCAGTATTTT. Translating it yields CASSFTTSTDTQYF.

The genes are TRBV7-6 and TRBJ2-7, with TRBD2 matching 10 bases. The germline gives CDR1 SGHVS, CDR2 FNYEAQ. V shed 5 bases, J shed 2 bases, and the junction held 6 bases outside the gene matches. The CDR3 contains 15 residues. CDR3 protein: CASSPLAGVPYEQYF. The CDR3 nucleotides read TGTGCCAGCAGCCCCCTAGCGGGAGTCCCCTACGAGCAGTACTTC. The whole variable domain, remainder taken from reference TRBV7-6 and TRBJ2-7, is GAGVSQSPRYKVTKRGQDVALRCDPISGHVSLYWYRQALGQGPEFLTYFNYEAQQDKSGLPNDRFSAERPEGSISTLTIQRTEQRDSAMYRCASSPLAGVPYEQYFGPGTRLTVT.

The table lists this clone with a few counts. V is TRBV6-4 and J is TRBJ2-1; a weak D match, TRBD2 (5 bases). Germline V gives CDR1 MRHNA, CDR2 SNTAGT. The V and J ends lost 6 bases and 8 bases respectively, with 14 bases between them. The CDR3 spans 13 residues. The CDR3, as DNA: TGTGCCAGCAGCCCTACGGAGGCGGATGAGCAGTTCTTC. Its protein product is CASSPTEADEQFF.

V and J are TRBV9 and TRBJ2-7; 7 bases fit TRBD1. There are 13 residues in the CDR3. J gave up 6 bases and V 3 bases, and 6 bases lay outside the gene matches. The germline V gene encodes CDR1 SGDLS and CDR2 YYNGEE. The CDR3 DNA reads as TGTGCCAGCAGCGCGACAGGGCTAGGCGAGCAGTACTTC. It yields the protein CASSATGLGEQYF.

The chain is built from TRBV28 and TRBJ2-1, with 7 bases that match TRBD2. Trimming at V came to 3 bases and at J to 1 base, leaving 15 bases not matched to a gene. The germline CDR1 and CDR2 sequences are MDHEN and SYDVKM. There are 19 residues in the CDR3. CDR3 in amino acids: CASSLPGLLGRWSYNEQFF. The DNA of the CDR3 is TGTGCCAGCAGTTTGCCGGGACTACTCGGGAGATGGTCCTACAATGAGCAGTTCTTC. Variable domain in full (rest from reference TRBV28 and TRBJ2-1): DVKVTQSSRYLVKRTGEKVFLECVQDMDHENMFWYRQDPGLGLRLIYFSYDVKMKEKGDIPEGYSVSREKKERFSLILESASTNQTSMYLCASSLPGLLGRWSYNEQFFGPGTRLTVL.

V and J are TRBV4-3 and TRBJ2-1; 11 nucleotides line up with TRBD2. The CDR3 spans 15 residues. Germline V gene data show CDR1 as LGHNA and CDR2 as YSLEER. The junction had 8 bases not matched to a gene; V was cut back by 4 bases and J by 9 bases. The DNA for the CDR3 is TGCGCCAGCAGCCGAAGTAGCGGGAGGGCCAGTGAGCAGTTCTTC. Protein product: CASSRSSGRASEQFF.